This is a list of T cell receptor beta chains from one sample in a study of siplizumab effects on memory and regulatory T cells. Data came from immunoSEQ multiplex PCR; TCRdb stores just in-frame clones and leaves some out. The sample shows 100,000 or so clones, around 95% of them seen only once. The sequencing input was Tregs sorted from blood. Receptor source: a human donor in good health. The CDR3 runs from the conserved cysteine through the conserved F or W. A D gene is named only where the DNA matches it firmly. A clone size is listed for some rows: how often the clone was seen (once, few, many), or a class if it is expanded.

CDR3	DNA	V	J	D	size
CASSFPVPRGYGYTF	TGTGCCAGCAGTTTTCCGGTCCCTAGGGGCTATGGCTACACCTTC	TRBV28	TRBJ1-2	.	.
CASSFGTAFGYGYTF	TGTGCCAGCAGCTTCGGGACAGCCTTCGGGTATGGCTACACCTTC	TRBV7-2	TRBJ1-2	TRBD1	.
CASSQEPGATEAFF	TGCGCCAGCAGCCAAGAGCCAGGGGCCACTGAAGCTTTCTTT	TRBV4-1	TRBJ1-1	.	.
CASSSYRGPYNEQFF	TGCGCCAGCAGCTCCTACAGGGGGCCCTACAATGAGCAGTTCTTC	TRBV5-1	TRBJ2-1	TRBD1	few
CASSPDRANNQPQHF	TGTGCCAGTAGTCCGGACAGGGCGAACAATCAGCCCCAGCATTTT	TRBV19	TRBJ1-5	TRBD1	.
CASSLWVVGNEAFF	TGTGCCAGCAGCTTGTGGGTTGTAGGTAATGAAGCTTTCTTT	TRBV5-5	TRBJ1-1	.	.
CASSRGLAGDLFLYEQYF	TGTGCCAGCAGCCGAGGACTAGCGGGAGATTTGTTTCTCTACGAGCAGTACTTC	TRBV13	TRBJ2-7	TRBD2	.
CASSAPGPEQYF	TGTGCCAGCAGTGCGCCGGGGCCCGAGCAGTACTTC	TRBV6-5	TRBJ2-7	.	.
CASSFQLAGSGEQFF	TGTGCCAGCAGTTTTCAGCTAGCGGGATCTGGTGAGCAGTTCTTC	TRBV28	TRBJ2-1	TRBD2	.
CASSQDPRVGYEKLFF	TGTGCCAGCAGCCAAGACCCCAGGGTGGGTTATGAAAAACTGTTTTTT	TRBV4-2	TRBJ1-4	.	.
CALTDKNTDTQYF	TGTGCGCTTACTGACAAAAACACAGATACGCAGTATTTT	TRBV6-1	TRBJ2-3	.	.
CASSRADSPTYEQYF	TGCGCCAGCAGCCGGGCGGACAGTCCCACCTACGAGCAGTACTTC	TRBV4-1	TRBJ2-7	.	few
CASQLTGGYEQYF	TGTGCCAGCCAGTTGACAGGAGGCTACGAGCAGTACTTC	TRBV10-3	TRBJ2-7	.	.
CASSGTSGSLYEQFF	TGTGCCAGCAGCGGAACTAGCGGGAGTCTCTATGAGCAGTTCTTC	TRBV11-2	TRBJ2-1	TRBD2	.
CASGASRQGLSGNTIYF	TGTGCCTCGGGCGCCTCAAGACAGGGCCTCTCTGGAAACACCATATATTTT	TRBV7-9	TRBJ1-3	TRBD1	.
CTSSPMGNPKDEQYF	TGCACCAGCAGCCCGATGGGCAACCCGAAAGACGAGCAGTACTTC	TRBV1	TRBJ2-7	.	.
CASSTRTASYEQYF	TGTGCCAGCAGCACCAGGACAGCCTCCTACGAGCAGTACTTC	TRBV7-8	TRBJ2-7	.	.
CASSLARGLLADTQYF	TGTGCCAGCAGCTTGGCCAGGGGGCTATTAGCGGATACGCAGTATTTT	TRBV5-4	TRBJ2-3	TRBD1	.
CATLTGQGPNQPQHF	TGTGCCACCCTAACTGGACAGGGGCCTAATCAGCCCCAGCATTTT	TRBV6-1	TRBJ1-5	TRBD1	once
CASLRDSSYNEQFF	TGTGCCAGCCTCCGGGACAGCAGCTACAATGAGCAGTTCTTC	TRBV2	TRBJ2-1	TRBD1	.
CASSSHSGQKNYEQYF	TGTGCCAGCAGCTCACACTCGGGACAAAAAAACTACGAGCAGTACTTC	TRBV11-2	TRBJ2-7	.	.
CASGKTGHSYEQYF	TGTGCCAGCGGAAAGACAGGGCACTCCTACGAGCAGTACTTC	TRBV18	TRBJ2-7	TRBD1	.
CASSMGGNTGELFF	TGTGCCAGTAGTATGGGGGGGAACACCGGGGAGCTGTTTTTT	TRBV19	TRBJ2-2	.	.
CASSPLVGGIHEQYF	TGCGCCAGCAGCCCTCTGGTGGGAGGGATCCACGAGCAGTACTTC	TRBV5-1	TRBJ2-7	TRBD2	.
CASSQGRGTQYF	TGTGCCAGCAGTCAGGGGAGGGGGACCCAGTACTTC	TRBV28	TRBJ2-5	.	.
CASGGFYGGKETQYF	TGTGCTAGCGGTGGGTTCTATGGAGGGAAGGAGACCCAGTACTTC	TRBV12-5	TRBJ2-5	.	.
CASSLTVNTEAFF	TGTGCCAGCAGCTTAACAGTGAACACTGAAGCTTTCTTT	TRBV7-9	TRBJ1-1	.	few
CASSLRQIGNEQFF	TGCGCCAGCAGCCTAAGACAGATAGGAAATGAGCAGTTCTTC	TRBV5-1	TRBJ2-1	.	.
CASSSRAHRPYEQYF	TGTGCCAGCAGTTCCCGGGCCCACAGACCCTACGAGCAGTACTTC	TRBV28	TRBJ2-7	.	.
CASSLDVPGLNEKLFF	TGCGCCAGCAGCTTGGATGTTCCAGGGTTGAATGAAAAACTGTTTTTT	TRBV5-1	TRBJ1-4	.	.
CASGFLSSSQYF	TGTGCCAGCGGTTTTCTTTCGTCCTCGCAGTATTTT	TRBV28	TRBJ2-3	.	once
CASRLKWEQGANTGELFF	TGTGCCAGCAGGCTAAAATGGGAACAGGGGGCTAACACCGGGGAGCTGTTTTTT	TRBV28	TRBJ2-2	TRBD1	.
CASSLFERTQYF	TGTGCCAGCAGCTTATTCGAGCGGACGCAGTATTTT	TRBV7-2	TRBJ2-3	.	.
CASEGTDKNQPQHF	TGTGCCAGCGAAGGGACAGACAAAAATCAGCCCCAGCATTTT	TRBV12-1	TRBJ1-5	.	.
CASRATLFSYEQYF	TGTGCCAGCAGAGCGACGTTGTTCTCCTACGAGCAGTACTTC	TRBV6-5	TRBJ2-7	.	.
CASSSRYRIGDGYGYTF	TGTGCCAGCAGTTCCCGATACAGGATTGGCGATGGGTATGGCTACACCTTC	TRBV28	TRBJ1-2	.	.
CASSKFIEYGYTF	TGTGCCAGCTCGAAATTTATCGAGTATGGCTACACCTTC	TRBV18	TRBJ1-2	.	.
CASSLLLGANVLTF	TGTGCCAGCAGTTTACTTTTGGGGGCCAACGTCCTGACTTTC	TRBV27	TRBJ2-6	.	.
CASSQAGGNIQYF	TGTGCCAGCAGCCAAGCAGGGGGGAACATTCAGTACTTC	TRBV9	TRBJ2-4	.	.
CASGRTSGRIYEQYF	TGTGCCAGCGGTAGGACTAGCGGGAGAATCTACGAGCAGTACTTC	TRBV30	TRBJ2-7	TRBD2	.
CASSPNRGANVLTF	TGTGCCAGCTCACCAAACAGGGGGGCCAACGTCCTGACTTTC	TRBV18	TRBJ2-6	.	.